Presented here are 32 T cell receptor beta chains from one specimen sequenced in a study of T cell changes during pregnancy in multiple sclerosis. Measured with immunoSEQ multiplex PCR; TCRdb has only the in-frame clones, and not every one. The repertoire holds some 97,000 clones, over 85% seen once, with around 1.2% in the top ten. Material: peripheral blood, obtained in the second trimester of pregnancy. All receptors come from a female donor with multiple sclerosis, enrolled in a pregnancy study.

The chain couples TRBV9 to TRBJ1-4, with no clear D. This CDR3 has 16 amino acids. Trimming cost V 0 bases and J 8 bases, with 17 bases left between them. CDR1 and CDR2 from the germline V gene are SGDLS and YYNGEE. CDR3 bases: TGTGCCAGCAGCGTAGGCGTTGGAGGGTTTTTGGAAAAACTGTTTTTT. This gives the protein CASSVGVGGFLEKLFF.

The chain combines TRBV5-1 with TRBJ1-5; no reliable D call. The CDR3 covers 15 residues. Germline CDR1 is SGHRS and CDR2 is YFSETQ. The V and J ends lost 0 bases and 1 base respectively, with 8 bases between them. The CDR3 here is CASSLAPTSNQPQHF. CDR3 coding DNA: TGCGCCAGCAGCTTGGCTCCAACAAGCAATCAGCCCCAGCATTTT. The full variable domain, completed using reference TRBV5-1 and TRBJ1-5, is KAGVTQTPRYLIKTRGQQVTLSCSPISGHRSVSWYQQTPGQGLQFLFEYFSETQRNKGNFPGRFSGRQFSNSRSEMNVSTLELGDSALYLCASSLAPTSNQPQHFGDGTRLSIL.

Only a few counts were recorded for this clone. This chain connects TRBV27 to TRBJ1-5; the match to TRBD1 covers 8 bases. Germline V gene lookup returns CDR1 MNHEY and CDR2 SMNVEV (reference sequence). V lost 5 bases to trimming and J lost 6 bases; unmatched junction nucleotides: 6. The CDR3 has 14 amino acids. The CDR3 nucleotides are TGTGCCAGCAGTGGGGCAGGGGGCGGTCAGCCCCAGCATTTT. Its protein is CASSGAGGGQPQHF.

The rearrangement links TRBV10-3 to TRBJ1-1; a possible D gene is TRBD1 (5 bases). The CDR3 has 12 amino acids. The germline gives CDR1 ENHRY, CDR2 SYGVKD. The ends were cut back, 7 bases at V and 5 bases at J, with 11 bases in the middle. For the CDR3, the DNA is TGTGCCATCAAGGGGTATGCGACTGAAGCTTTCTTT. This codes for CAIKGYATEAFF.

The CDR3 loop reads CASSLGDRGRYNEQFF. The CDR3 DNA reads TGCGCCAGCAGCTTGGGGGACAGGGGGCGGTACAATGAGCAGTTCTTC. This chain uses TRBV5-1 with TRBJ2-1; 12 bases agree with TRBD1. The CDR3 is made up of 16 amino acids. The V segment lost 0 bases and the J segment 4 bases; nucleotides outside the gene matches: 2. CDR1 and CDR2 (germline): SGHRS, YFSETQ.

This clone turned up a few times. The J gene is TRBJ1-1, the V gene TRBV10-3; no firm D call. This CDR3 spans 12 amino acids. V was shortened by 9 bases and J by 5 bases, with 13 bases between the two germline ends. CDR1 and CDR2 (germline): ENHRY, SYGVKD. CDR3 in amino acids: CAIKRVGTEAFF. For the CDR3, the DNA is TGTGCCATTAAACGGGTTGGGACTGAAGCTTTCTTT.

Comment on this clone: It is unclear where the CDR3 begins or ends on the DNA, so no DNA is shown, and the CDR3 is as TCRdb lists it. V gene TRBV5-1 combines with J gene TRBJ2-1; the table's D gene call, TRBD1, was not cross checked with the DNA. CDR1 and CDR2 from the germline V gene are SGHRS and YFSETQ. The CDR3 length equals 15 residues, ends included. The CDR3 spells CASSILGQLTNEQFF.

DNA of the CDR3: TGTGCCAGTAGTGCCCGGAGGGAAGCTTATGGCTACACCTTC. Encoded protein: CASSARREAYGYTF. The rearrangement uses TRBV19 and TRBJ1-2, with D unresolved. V gave up 5 bases and J gave up 5 bases, with 15 bases separating them. This CDR3 has 14 residues. Germline loops: CDR1 LNHDA, CDR2 SQIVND (reference sequence).

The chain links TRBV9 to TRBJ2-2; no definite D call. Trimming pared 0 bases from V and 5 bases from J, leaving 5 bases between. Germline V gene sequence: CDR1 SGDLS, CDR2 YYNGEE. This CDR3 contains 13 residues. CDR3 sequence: CASSVDLTGELFF. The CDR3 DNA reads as TGTGCCAGCAGCGTAGACTTAACCGGGGAGCTGTTTTTT.

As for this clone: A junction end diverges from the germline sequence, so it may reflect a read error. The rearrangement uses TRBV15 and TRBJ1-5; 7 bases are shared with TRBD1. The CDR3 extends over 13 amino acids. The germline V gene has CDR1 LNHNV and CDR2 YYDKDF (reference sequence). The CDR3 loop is CATSGGQNLPQHF. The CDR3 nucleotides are TGTGCCACCAGCGGGGGACAGAATCTGCCCCAGCATTTT.

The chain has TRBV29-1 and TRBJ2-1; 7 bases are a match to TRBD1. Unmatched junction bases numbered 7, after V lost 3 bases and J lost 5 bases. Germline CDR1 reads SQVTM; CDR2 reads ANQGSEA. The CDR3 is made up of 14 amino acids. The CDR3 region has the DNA TGCAGCGTTGATGCGGCAGGGGGTAACAATGAGCAGTTCTTC. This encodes CSVDAAGGNNEQFF.

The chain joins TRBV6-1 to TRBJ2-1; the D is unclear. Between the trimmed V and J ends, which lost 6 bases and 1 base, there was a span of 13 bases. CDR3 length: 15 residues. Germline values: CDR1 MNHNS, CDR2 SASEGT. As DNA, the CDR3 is TGTGCCAGCAGCACCCTAGAGGTATCCTACAATGAGCAGTTCTTC. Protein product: CASSTLEVSYNEQFF.

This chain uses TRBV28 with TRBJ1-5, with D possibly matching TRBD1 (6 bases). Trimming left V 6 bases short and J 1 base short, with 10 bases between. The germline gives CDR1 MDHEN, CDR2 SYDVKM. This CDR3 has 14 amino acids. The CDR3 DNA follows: TGTGCCAGCAGCTTCAGGGGAAGCAATCAGCCCCAGCATTTT. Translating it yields CASSFRGSNQPQHF.

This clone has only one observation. Written as DNA, the CDR3 is TGCGCCAGCAGCTTGGATGCCTGGACAGGGGACAATCAGCCCCAGCATTTT. Translation gives CASSLDAWTGDNQPQHF. The chain links TRBV5-1 to TRBJ1-5; 9 bases fit TRBD1. The CDR3 spans 17 residues. Trimming removed 0 bases from V and 3 bases from J; junction bases left unmatched: 7. In germline, CDR1 is SGHRS, CDR2 YFSETQ. Together with reference TRBV5-1 and TRBJ1-5, the CDR3 gives the full variable domain: KAGVTQTPRYLIKTRGQQVTLSCSPISGHRSVSWYQQTPGQGLQFLFEYFSETQRNKGNFPGRFSGRQFSNSRSEMNVSTLELGDSALYLCASSLDAWTGDNQPQHFGDGTRLSIL.

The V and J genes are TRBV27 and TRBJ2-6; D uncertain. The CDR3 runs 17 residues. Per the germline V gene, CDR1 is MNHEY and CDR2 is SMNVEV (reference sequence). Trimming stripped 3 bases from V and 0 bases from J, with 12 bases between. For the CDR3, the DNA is TGTGCCAGCAGTTTCATCCCTACCTTCTCTGGGGCCAACGTCCTGACTTTC. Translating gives CASSFIPTFSGANVLTF.

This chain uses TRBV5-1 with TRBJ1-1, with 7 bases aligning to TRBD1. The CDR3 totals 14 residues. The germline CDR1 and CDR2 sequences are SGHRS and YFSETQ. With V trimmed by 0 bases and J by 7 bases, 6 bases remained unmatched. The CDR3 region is CASSLALGQLEAFF. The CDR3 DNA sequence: TGCGCCAGCAGCTTGGCCTTGGGACAGCTTGAAGCTTTCTTT.

The CDR3 coding sequence is TGTGCCAGCAGTGAGGGTGGGGGGGAGACCCAGTACTTC. The encoded protein is CASSEGGGETQYF. The gene calls are TRBV2 and TRBJ2-5, with TRBD2 as a possible D gene (6 bases). Trimming left V 3 bases short and J 5 bases short, with 10 bases between. The CDR3 covers 13 residues. Germline CDR1 is SNHLY and CDR2 is FYNNEI.

DNA of the CDR3: TGTGCCAGCAGCTCCCGGACAGGGCGCAATGGCTACACCTTC. It is translated as CASSSRTGRNGYTF. The rearrangement joins TRBV11-3 to TRBJ1-2; TRBD1 matches 8 bases. Trimming removed 4 bases from V and 6 bases from J; junction bases left unmatched: 7. The CDR3 is 14 amino acids. The V gene's germline CDR1 is SGHNT and CDR2 YENEEA.

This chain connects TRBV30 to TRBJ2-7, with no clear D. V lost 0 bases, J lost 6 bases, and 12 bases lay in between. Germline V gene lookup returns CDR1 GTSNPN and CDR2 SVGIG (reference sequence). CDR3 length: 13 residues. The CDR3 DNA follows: TGTGCCTGGAGTGTACGCGGAACCGGCGAGCAGTACTTC. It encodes CAWSVRGTGEQYF. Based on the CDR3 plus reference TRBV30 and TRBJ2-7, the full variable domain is SQTIHQWPATLVQPVGSPLSLECTVEGTSNPNLYWYRQAAGRGLQLLFYSVGIGQISSEVPQNLSASRPQDRQFILSSKKLLLSDSGFYLCAWSVRGTGEQYFGPGTRLTVT.

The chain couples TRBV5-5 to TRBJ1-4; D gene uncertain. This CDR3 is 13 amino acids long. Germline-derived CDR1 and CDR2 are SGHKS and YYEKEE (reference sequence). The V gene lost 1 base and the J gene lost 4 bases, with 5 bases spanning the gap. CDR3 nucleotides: TGTGCCAGCAGCTTGAATATTAATGAAAAACTGTTTTTT. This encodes CASSLNINEKLFF.

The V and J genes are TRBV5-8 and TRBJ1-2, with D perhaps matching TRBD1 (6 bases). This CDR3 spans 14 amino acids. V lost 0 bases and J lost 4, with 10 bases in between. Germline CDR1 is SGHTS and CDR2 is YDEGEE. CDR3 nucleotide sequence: TGTGCCAGCAGCTTGGAGAGGACAGCCTATGGCTACACCTTC. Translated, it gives CASSLERTAYGYTF.

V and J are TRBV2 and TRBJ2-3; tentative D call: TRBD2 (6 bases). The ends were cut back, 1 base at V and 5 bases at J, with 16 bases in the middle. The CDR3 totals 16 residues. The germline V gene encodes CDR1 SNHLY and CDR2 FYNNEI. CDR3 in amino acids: CASSEGGTLGGDTQYF. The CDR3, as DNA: TGTGCCAGCAGTGAAGGGGGAACCCTGGGGGGAGATACGCAGTATTTT.

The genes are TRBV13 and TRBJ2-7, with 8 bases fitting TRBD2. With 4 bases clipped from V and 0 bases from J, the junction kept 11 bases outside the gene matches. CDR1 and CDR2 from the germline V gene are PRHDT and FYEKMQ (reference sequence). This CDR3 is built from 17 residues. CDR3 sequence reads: CASSSTLAGNLSYEQYF. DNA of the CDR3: TGTGCCAGCAGCTCAACCTTAGCGGGGAACCTCTCCTACGAGCAGTACTTC.

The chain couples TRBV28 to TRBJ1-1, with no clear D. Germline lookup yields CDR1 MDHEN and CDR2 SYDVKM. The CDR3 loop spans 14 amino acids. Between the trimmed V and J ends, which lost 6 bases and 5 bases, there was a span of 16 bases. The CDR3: CASRLETRGTEAFF. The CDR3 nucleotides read TGTGCCAGCAGACTCGAGACGAGAGGGACTGAAGCTTTCTTT.

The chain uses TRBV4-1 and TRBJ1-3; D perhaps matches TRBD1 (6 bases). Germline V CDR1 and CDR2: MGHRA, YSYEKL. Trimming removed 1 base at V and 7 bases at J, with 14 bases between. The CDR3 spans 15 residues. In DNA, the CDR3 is TGCGCCAGCAGCCAAGGGGGGCAGTTCCCGAACACCATATATTTT. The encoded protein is CASSQGGQFPNTIYF.

CDR3 loop: CSELGEAEQFF. The CDR3 nucleotides read TGCAGCGAATTGGGGGAGGCTGAGCAGTTCTTC. This chain uses TRBV20-1 with TRBJ2-1; possible D gene TRBD2, 6 bases. Germline assignment: CDR1 DFQATT and CDR2 SNEGSKA (reference sequence). The CDR3 has 11 amino acids.

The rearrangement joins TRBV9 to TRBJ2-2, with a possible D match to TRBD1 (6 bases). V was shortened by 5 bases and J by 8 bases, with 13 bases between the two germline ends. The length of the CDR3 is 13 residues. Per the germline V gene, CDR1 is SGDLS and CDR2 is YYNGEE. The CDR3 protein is CASSEQGPGELFF. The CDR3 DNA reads TGTGCCAGCAGTGAACAGGGACCGGGGGAGCTGTTTTTT.

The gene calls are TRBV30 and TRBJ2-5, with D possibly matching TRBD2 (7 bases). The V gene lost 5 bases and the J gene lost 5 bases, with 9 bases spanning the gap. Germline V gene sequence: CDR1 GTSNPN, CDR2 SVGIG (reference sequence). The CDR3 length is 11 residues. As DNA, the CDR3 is TGTGCCTGGGAGGGGGGGGAGACCCAGTACTTC. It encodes CAWEGGETQYF.

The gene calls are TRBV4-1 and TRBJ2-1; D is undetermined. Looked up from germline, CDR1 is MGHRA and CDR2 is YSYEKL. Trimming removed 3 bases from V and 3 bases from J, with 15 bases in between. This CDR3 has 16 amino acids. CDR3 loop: CASSHRTRTSYNEQFF. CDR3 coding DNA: TGCGCCAGCAGCCACCGAACCCGTACGAGCTACAATGAGCAGTTCTTC.

The CDR3 is CAWSVAPGNQPQHF. The CDR3 bases are TGTGCCTGGAGTGTTGCCCCGGGGAATCAGCCCCAGCATTTT. V gene TRBV30 combines with J gene TRBJ1-5; D unresolved. CDR1 is GTSNPN, CDR2 SVGIG, per germline (reference sequence). The CDR3 runs 14 residues. V was shortened by 0 bases and J by 4 bases, with 10 bases between the two germline ends.

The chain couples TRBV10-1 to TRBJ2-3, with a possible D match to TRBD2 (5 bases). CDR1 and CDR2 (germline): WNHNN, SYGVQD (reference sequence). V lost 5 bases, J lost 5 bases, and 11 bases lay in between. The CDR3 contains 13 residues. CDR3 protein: CASSKLVGDTQYF. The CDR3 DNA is TGCGCCAGCAGTAAACTAGTCGGAGATACGCAGTATTTT.

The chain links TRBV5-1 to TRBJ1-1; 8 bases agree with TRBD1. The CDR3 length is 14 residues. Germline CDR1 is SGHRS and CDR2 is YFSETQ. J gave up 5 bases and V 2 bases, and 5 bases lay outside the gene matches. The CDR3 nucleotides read TGCGCCAGCAGCTTCCAGGGGGCTGGTACTGAAGCTTTCTTT. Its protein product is CASSFQGAGTEAFF.